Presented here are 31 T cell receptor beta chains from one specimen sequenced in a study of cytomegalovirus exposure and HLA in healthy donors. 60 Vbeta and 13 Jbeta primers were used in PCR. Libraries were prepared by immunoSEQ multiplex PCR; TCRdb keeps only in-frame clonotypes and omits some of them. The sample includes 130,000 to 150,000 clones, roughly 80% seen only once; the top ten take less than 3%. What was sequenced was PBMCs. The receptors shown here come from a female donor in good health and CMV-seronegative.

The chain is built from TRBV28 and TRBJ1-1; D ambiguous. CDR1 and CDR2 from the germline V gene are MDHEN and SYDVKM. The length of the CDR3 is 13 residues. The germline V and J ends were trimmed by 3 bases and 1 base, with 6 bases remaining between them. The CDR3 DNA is TGTGCCAGCAGTTTGAAGAGGAACACTGAAGCTTTCTTT. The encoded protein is CASSLKRNTEAFF.

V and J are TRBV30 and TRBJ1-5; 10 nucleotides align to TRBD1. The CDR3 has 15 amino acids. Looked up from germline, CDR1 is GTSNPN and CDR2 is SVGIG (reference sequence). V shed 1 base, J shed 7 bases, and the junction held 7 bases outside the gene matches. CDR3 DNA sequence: TGTGCCTGGAGTGCTGCTCCGGGACAGGGGCAGCCCCAGCATTTT. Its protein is CAWSAAPGQGQPQHF.

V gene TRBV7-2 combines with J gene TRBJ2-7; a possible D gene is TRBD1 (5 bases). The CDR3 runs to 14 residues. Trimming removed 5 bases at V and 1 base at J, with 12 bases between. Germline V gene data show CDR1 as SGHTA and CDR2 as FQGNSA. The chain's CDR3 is CASSPRTRSYEQYF. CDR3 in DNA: TGTGCCAGCAGCCCGAGGACAAGATCCTACGAGCAGTACTTC.

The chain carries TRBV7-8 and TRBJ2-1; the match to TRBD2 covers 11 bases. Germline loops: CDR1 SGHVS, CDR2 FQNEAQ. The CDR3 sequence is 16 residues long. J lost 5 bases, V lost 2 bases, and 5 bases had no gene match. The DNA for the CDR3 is TGTGCCAGCAGCTTAAATCTGGGACTAGCGGACAATGAGCAGTTCTTC. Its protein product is CASSLNLGLADNEQFF.

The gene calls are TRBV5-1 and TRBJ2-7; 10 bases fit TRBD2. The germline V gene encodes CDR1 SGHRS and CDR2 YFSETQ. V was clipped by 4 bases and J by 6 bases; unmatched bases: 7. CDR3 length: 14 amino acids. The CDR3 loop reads CASSGAGGPIEQYF. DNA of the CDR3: TGCGCCAGCAGCGGAGCGGGAGGGCCGATCGAGCAGTACTTC.

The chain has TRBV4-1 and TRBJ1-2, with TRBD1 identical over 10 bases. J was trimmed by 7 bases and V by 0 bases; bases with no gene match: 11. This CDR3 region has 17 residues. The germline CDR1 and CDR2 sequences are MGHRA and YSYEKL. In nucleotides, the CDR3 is TGCGCCAGCAGCCAAGAGGGACAGGGGTACGTAGGTGCTGGCTACACCTTC. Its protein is CASSQEGQGYVGAGYTF.

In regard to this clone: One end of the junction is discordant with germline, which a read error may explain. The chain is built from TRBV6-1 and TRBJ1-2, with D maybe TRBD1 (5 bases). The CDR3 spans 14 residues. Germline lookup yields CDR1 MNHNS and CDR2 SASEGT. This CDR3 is CASSKLGGGLGYPF. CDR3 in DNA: TGTGCCAGCAGCAAGTTGGGTGGGGGGTTGGGCTACCCCTTC.

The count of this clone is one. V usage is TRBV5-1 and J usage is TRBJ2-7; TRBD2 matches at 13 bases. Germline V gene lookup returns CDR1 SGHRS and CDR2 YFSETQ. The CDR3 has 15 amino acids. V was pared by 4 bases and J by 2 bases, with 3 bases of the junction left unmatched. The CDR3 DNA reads TGCGCCAGCAGCAGTACTAGCGGGAGGGCCTACGAGCAGTACTTC. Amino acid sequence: CASSSTSGRAYEQYF.

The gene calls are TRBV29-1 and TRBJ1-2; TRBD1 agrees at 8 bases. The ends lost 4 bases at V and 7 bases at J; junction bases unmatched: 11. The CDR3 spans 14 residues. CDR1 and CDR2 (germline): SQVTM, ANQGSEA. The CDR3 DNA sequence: TGCAGCGTTGCCGCGGGGTCAGGGGGCTTTGGCTACACCTTC. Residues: CSVAAGSGGFGYTF.

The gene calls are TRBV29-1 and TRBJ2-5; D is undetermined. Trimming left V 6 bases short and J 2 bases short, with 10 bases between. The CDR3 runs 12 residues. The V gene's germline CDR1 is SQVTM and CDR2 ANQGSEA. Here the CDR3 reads CSVVSLQETQYF. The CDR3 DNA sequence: TGCAGCGTAGTGAGTCTACAAGAGACCCAGTACTTC.

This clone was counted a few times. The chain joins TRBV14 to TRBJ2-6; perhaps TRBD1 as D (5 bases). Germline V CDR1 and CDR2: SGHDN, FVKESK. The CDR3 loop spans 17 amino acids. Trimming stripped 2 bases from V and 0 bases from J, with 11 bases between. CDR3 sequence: CASSQLFRDSGANVLTF. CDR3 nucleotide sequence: TGTGCCAGCAGCCAATTGTTCAGGGACTCTGGGGCCAACGTCCTGACTTTC.

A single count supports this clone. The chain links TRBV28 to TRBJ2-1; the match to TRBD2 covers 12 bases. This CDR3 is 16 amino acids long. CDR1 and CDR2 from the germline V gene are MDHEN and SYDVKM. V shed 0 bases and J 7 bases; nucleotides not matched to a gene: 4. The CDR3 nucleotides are TGTGCCAGCAGTTTATGGGGACTAGCGGGTTCAAATGAGCAGTTCTTC. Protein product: CASSLWGLAGSNEQFF.

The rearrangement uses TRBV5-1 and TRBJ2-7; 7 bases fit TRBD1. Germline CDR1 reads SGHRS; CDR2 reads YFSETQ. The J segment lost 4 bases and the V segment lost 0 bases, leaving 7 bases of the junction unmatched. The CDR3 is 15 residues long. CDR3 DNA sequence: TGCGCCAGCAGCTTGGTTGAGGGGGCGAAATACGAGCAGTACTTC. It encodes CASSLVEGAKYEQYF. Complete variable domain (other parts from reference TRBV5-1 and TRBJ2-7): KAGVTQTPRYLIKTRGQQVTLSCSPISGHRSVSWYQQTPGQGLQFLFEYFSETQRNKGNFPGRFSGRQFSNSRSEMNVSTLELGDSALYLCASSLVEGAKYEQYFGPGTRLTVT.

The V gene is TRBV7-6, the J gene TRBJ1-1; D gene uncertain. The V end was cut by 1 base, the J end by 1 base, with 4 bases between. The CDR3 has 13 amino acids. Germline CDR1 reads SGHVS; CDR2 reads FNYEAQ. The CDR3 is CASSLVRNTEAFF. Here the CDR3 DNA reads TGTGCCAGCAGCTTAGTCCGGAACACTGAAGCTTTCTTT.

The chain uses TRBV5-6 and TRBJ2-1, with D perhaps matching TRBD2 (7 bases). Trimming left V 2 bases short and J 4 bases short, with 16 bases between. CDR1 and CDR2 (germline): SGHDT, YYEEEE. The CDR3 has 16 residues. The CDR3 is CASSLIDGGPYNEQFF. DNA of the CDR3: TGTGCCAGCAGCTTAATAGACGGGGGGCCTTACAATGAGCAGTTCTTC.

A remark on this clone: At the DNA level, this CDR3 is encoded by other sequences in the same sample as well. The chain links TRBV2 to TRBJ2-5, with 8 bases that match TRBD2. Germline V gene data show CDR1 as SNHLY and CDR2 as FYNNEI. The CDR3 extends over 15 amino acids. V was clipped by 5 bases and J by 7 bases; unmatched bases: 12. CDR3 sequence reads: CASSPGTSGISTQYF. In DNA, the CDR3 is TGTGCCAGCAGTCCGGGGACTAGTGGGATCTCGACCCAGTACTTC.

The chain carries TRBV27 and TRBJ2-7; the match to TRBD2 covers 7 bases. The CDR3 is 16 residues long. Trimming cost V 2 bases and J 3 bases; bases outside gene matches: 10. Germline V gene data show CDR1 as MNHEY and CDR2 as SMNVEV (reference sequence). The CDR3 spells CASSLRGPGGIYEQYF. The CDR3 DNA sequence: TGTGCCAGCAGTTTAAGGGGTCCGGGAGGTATCTACGAGCAGTACTTC.

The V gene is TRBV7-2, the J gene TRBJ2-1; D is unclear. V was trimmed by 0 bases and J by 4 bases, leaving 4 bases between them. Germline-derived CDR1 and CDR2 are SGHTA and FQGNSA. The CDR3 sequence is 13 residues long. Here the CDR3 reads CASSLAVYNEQFF. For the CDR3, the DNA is TGTGCCAGCAGCTTAGCCGTGTACAATGAGCAGTTCTTC. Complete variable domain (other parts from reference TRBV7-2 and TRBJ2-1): GAGVSQSPSNKVTEKGKDVELRCDPISGHTALYWYRQSLGQGLEFLIYFQGNSAPDKSGLPSDRFSAERTGGSVSTLTIQRTQQEDSAVYLCASSLAVYNEQFFGPGTRLTVL.

This CDR3 is CASSLTSGNSGNTIYF. CDR3 sequence (DNA): TGTGCCAGCAGCTTAACCAGCGGGAACTCTGGAAACACCATATATTTT. This chain joins TRBV7-2 and TRBJ1-3; no firm D call. The germline gives CDR1 SGHTA, CDR2 FQGNSA. Trimming stripped 2 bases from V and 0 bases from J, with 11 bases between. The CDR3 runs 16 residues.

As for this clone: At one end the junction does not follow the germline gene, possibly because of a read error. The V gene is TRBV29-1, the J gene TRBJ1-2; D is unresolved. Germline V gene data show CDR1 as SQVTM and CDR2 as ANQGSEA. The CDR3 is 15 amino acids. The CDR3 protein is CSVGARLQVGYGYPF. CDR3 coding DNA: TGCAGCGTTGGCGCCAGGCTACAAGTTGGCTATGGCTACCCCTTC.

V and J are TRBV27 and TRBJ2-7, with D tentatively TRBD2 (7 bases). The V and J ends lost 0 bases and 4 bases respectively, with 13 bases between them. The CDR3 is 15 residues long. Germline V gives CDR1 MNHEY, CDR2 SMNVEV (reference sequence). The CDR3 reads CASSLSRGRLYEQYF. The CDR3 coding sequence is TGTGCCAGCAGTTTATCGCGGGGGCGCTTATACGAGCAGTACTTC.

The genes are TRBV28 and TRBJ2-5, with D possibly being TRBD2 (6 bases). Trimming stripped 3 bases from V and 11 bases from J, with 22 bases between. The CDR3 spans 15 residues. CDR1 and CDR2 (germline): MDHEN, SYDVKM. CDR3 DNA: TGTGCCAGCAGTTTCCCCGTGGGGGATCTCCGGGAGCAGTACTTC. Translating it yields CASSFPVGDLREQYF.

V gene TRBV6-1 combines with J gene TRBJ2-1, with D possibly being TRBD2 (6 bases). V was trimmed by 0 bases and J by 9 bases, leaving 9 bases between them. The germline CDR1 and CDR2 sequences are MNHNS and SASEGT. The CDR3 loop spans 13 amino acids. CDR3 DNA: TGTGCCAGCAGTGAAGCGCAGGGAGGTGAGCAGTTCTTC. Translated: CASSEAQGGEQFF.

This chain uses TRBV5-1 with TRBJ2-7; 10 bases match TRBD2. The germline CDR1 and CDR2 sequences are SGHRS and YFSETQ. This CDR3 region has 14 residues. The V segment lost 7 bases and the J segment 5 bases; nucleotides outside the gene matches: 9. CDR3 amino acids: CASESSGSSHEQYF. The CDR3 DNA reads TGCGCCAGCGAGTCTAGCGGGAGTTCCCACGAGCAGTACTTC. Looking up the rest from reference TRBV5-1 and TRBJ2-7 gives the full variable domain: KAGVTQTPRYLIKTRGQQVTLSCSPISGHRSVSWYQQTPGQGLQFLFEYFSETQRNKGNFPGRFSGRQFSNSRSEMNVSTLELGDSALYLCASESSGSSHEQYFGPGTRLTVT.

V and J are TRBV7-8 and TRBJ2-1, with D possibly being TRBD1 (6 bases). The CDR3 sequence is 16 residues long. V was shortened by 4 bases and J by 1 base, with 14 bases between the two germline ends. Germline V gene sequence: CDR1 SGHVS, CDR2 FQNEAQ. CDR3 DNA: TGTGCCAGCAGCTCCGCCCGGACAGTTTCCTACAATGAGCAGTTCTTC. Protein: CASSSARTVSYNEQFF.

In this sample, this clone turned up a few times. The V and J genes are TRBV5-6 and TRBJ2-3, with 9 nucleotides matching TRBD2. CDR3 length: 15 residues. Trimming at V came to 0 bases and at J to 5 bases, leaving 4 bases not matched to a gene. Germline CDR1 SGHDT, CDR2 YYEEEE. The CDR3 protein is CASSLGGLAQDTQYF. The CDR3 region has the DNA TGTGCCAGCAGCTTGGGAGGACTAGCGCAAGATACGCAGTATTTT.

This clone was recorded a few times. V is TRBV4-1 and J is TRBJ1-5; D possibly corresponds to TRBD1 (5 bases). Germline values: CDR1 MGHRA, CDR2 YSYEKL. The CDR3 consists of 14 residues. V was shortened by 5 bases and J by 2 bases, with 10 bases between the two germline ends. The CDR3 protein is CASSRGQGNQPQHF. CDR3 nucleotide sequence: TGCGCCAGCAGCAGGGGCCAGGGCAATCAGCCCCAGCATTTT.

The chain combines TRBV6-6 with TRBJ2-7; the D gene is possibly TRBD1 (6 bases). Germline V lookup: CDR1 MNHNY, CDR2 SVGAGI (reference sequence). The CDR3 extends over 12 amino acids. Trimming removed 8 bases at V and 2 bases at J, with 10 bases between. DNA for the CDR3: TGTGCCAGCGGCAGGGGACCCTACGAGCAGTACTTC. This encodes CASGRGPYEQYF.

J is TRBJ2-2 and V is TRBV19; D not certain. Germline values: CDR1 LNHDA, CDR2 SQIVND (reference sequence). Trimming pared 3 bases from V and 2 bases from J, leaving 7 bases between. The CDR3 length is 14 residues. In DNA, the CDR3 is TGTGCCAGTAGTATGGCAGGCAACACCGGGGAGCTGTTTTTT. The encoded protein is CASSMAGNTGELFF.

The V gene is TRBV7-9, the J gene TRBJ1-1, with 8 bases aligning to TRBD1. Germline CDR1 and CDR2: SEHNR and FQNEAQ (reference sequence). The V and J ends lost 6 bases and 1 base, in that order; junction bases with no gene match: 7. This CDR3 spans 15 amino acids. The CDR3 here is CASRSPGQGNTEAFF. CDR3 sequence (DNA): TGTGCCAGCAGGTCTCCCGGACAGGGGAACACTGAAGCTTTCTTT.

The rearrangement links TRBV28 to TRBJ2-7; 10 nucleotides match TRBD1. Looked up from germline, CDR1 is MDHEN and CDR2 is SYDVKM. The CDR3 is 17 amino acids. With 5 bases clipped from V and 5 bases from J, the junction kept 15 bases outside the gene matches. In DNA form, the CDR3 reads TGTGCCAGCAGTCTCGACCCACCGACAGGGGGCCGGAACGAGCAGTACTTC. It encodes CASSLDPPTGGRNEQYF. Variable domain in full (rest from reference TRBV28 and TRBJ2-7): DVKVTQSSRYLVKRTGEKVFLECVQDMDHENMFWYRQDPGLGLRLIYFSYDVKMKEKGDIPEGYSVSREKKERFSLILESASTNQTSMYLCASSLDPPTGGRNEQYFGPGTRLTVT.